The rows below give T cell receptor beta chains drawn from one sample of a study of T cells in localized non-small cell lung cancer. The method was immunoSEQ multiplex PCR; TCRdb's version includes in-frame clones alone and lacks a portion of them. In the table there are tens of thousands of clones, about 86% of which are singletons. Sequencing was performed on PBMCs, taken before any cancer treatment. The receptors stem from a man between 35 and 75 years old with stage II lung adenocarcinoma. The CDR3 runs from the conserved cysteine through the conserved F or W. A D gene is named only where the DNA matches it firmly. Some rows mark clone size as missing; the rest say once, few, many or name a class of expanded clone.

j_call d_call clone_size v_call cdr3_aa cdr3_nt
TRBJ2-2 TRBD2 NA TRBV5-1 CASSPSGRDTGELFF TGCGCCAGCAGCCCTAGCGGGAGAGACACCGGGGAGCTGTTTTTT
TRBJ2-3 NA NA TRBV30 CAWSSSGTPTDTQYF TGTGCCTGGAGTTCCTCCGGGACGCCCACAGATACGCAGTATTTT
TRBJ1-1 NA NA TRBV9 CASSVVPWGSEAFF TGTGCCAGCAGCGTAGTGCCCTGGGGGTCCGAAGCTTTCTTT
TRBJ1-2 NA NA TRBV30 CAWSDRSYGYTF TGTGCCTGGAGTGACAGGAGCTATGGCTACACCTTC
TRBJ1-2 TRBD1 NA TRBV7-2 CASSFDRGPSYGYTF TGTGCCAGCAGCTTTGACAGGGGGCCTTCCTATGGCTACACCTTC
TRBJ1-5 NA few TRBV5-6 CASSLRGPPWGPQHF TGTGCCAGCAGCTTGCGGGGCCCCCCTTGGGGGCCCCAGCATTTT
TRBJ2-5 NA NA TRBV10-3 CAISESDQRETQYF TGTGCCATCAGTGAGTCGGATCAGAGAGAGACCCAGTACTTC
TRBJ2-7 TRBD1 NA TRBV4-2 CASSQPTGGKAYEQYF TGTGCCAGCAGCCAACCAACAGGGGGTAAAGCCTACGAGCAGTACTTC
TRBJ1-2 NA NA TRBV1 CTSRQSSLRKTYGYTF TGCACCAGCAGGCAATCTAGTTTGCGAAAGACCTATGGCTACACCTTC
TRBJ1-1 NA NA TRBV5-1 CASSSLQGRNTEAFF TGCGCCAGCAGCTCATTACAGGGTCGGAACACTGAAGCTTTCTTT
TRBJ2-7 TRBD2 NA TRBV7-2 CASSFSSGGNLYEQYF TGTGCCAGCAGCTTCTCTAGCGGGGGGAATCTCTACGAGCAGTACTTC
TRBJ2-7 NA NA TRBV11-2 CASSLRGGDTSLRTYEQYF TGTGCCAGCAGCTTACGAGGAGGGGACACTTCATTACGAACTTACGAGCAGTACTTC
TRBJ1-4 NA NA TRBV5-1 CASSLTATNEKLFF TGCGCCAGCAGTTTAACAGCAACTAATGAAAAACTGTTTTTT
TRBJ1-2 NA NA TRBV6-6 CASSDYGYTF TGTGCCAGCAGTGATTATGGCTACACCTTC
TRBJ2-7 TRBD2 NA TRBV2 CASSPSGRVVEQYF TGTGCCAGCAGTCCTAGCGGGAGGGTTGTCGAGCAGTACTTC
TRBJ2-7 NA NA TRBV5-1 CASSRDNSYEQYF TGCGCCAGCAGCCGGGACAACTCCTACGAGCAGTACTTC
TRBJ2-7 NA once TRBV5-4 CASSLEQGAPYEQYF TGTGCCAGCAGCTTGGAACAGGGAGCCCCCTACGAGCAGTACTTC
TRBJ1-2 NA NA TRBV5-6 CASSLDDYGYTF TGTGCCAGCAGCTTGGATGACTATGGCTACACCTTC
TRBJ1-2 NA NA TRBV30 CAWVRNPNYGYTF TGTGCCTGGGTCAGAAATCCTAACTATGGCTACACCTTC
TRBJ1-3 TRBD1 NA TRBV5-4 CASSFETGIGSGNTIYF TGTGCCAGCAGCTTCGAGACAGGGATTGGATCTGGAAACACCATATATTTT
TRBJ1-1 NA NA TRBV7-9 CASSFKSGGSDTEAFF TGTGCCAGCAGCTTTAAATCGGGGGGCTCGGACACTGAAGCTTTCTTT
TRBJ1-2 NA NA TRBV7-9 CASSSIQGWYGYTF TGTGCCAGCAGCTCAATACAGGGCTGGTATGGCTACACCTTC
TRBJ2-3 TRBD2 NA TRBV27 CASSSSGVSTDTQYF TGTGCCAGCAGTTCTAGCGGGGTATCGACAGATACGCAGTATTTT
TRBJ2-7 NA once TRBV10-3 CAISRKGGYEQYF TGTGCCATCAGTAGGAAAGGGGGCTACGAGCAGTACTTC
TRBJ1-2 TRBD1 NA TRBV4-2 CASSQAGTGAIYGYTF TGTGCCAGCAGCCAAGCGGGGACAGGGGCGATTTATGGCTACACCTTC
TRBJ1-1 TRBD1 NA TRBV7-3 CASSSQGQGVTEAFF TGTGCCAGCAGCTCCCAGGGACAGGGAGTGACTGAAGCTTTCTTT
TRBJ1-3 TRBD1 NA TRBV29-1 CSVEIGGQGAGNTIYF TGCAGCGTCGAAATTGGAGGACAGGGGGCTGGAAACACCATATATTTT
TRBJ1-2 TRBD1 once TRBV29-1 CSVEGQGLSGYTF TGCAGCGTTGAAGGACAGGGGCTCTCTGGCTACACCTTC
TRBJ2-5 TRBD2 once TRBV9 CASSAGLASLGTQYF TGTGCCAGCAGCGCGGGACTAGCGTCTCTGGGGACCCAGTACTTC
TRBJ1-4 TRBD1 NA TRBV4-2 CASTWGTGGANEKLFF TGTGCCAGCACCTGGGGAACAGGGGGCGCGAATGAAAAACTGTTTTTT
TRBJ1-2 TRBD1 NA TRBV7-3 CASSLRQGNGYTF TGTGCCAGCAGCCTACGACAGGGAAATGGCTACACCTTC
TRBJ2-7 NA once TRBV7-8 CASSLALITNYEQYF TGTGCCAGCAGCTTAGCGCTAATTACCAACTACGAGCAGTACTTC
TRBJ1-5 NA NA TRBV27 CASSLRDSNQPQHF TGTGCCAGCAGTTTACGGGACAGCAATCAGCCCCAGCATTTT
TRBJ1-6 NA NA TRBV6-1 CASSETNSPLHF TGTGCCAGCAGTGAGACAAATTCACCCCTCCACTTT
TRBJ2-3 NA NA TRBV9 CASSPEVTDTQYF TGTGCCAGCAGCCCAGAGGTTACAGATACGCAGTATTTT
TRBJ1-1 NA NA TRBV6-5 CASSYAGSAFF TGTGCCAGCAGTTACGCAGGGAGTGCTTTCTTT
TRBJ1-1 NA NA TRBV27 CASSPAAGQGGTEAFF TGTGCCAGCAGTCCCGCCGCCGGCCAGGGTGGCACTGAAGCTTTCTTT
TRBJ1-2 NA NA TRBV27 CASSAGGGYTF TGTGCCAGCAGTGCGGGAGGGGGCTACACCTTC
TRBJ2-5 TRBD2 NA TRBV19 CASSWTSGGPRETQYF TGTGCCAGTAGTTGGACTAGCGGGGGGCCCCGAGAGACCCAGTACTTC
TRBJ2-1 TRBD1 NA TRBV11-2 CASSLDRVFDEQFF TGTGCCAGCAGCTTGGACAGGGTGTTCGATGAGCAGTTCTTC
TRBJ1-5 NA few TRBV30 CAWSVGQPNQPQHF TGTGCCTGGAGTGTGGGGCAACCCAATCAGCCCCAGCATTTT
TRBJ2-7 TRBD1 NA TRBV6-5 CASSYGTGGLEQYF TGTGCCAGCAGTTACGGGACAGGGGGCCTCGAGCAGTACTTC
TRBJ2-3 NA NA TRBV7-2 CASSLLVTTDTQYF TGTGCCAGCAGCTTGCTAGTAACCACAGATACGCAGTATTTT
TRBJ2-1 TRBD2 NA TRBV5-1 CASSLSGRGDEQFF TGCGCCAGCAGCCTTAGCGGGAGGGGAGATGAGCAGTTCTTC